Described below is a single T cell receptor (beta chain) sequence and its context. Time point specified: newly diagnosed GD, antithyroid drugs for less than 3 months. RNA isolated from PBMCs was used to make the TCR library. The authors drew patients from an endocrinology department in Xi'an, China. Arm-PCR with iRepertoire HTBI primers amplified the CDR3 regions for these TCR beta libraries. TCRdb used MiXCR to reprocess the multiplex PCR reads, holding one entry per CDR3 protein. The sample holds more than 400,000 distinct CDR3 sequences, around 16% seen once. The sample belongs to a study of regulatory T cells in long-lasting Graves disease. The same data also went into a second study, on T cells in Graves' hyperthyroidism and ophthalmopathy. From that report: The study left out patients who had uncontrolled infection, other autoimmune disease, pregnancy or lactation. For the diagnoses, clinical symptoms, serum thyroxine and TRAb, thyroid ultrasound and orbital computed tomography were used. Blood held most thyroid clonotypes expanded above 0.001 frequency.

This receptor was obtained from a man aged 40-49 years with Graves disease. Sequences were derived from peripheral blood mononuclear cells (PBMCs), sampled at new diagnosis, from a patient treated with antithyroid drugs.

The CDR3 loop is CSVRDSAGQPQHF. CDR3 coding DNA: TGCAGCGTTCGCGACAGCGCGGGGCAGCCCCAGCATTTT. The chain links TRBV29-1 to TRBJ1-5; tentatively, D is TRBD1 (5 bases). This CDR3 contains 13 residues. With 5 bases removed from V and 7 bases from J, the gap between germline ends came to 15 bases. Germline assignment: CDR1 SQVTM and CDR2 ANQGSEA.